This entry concerns a single T cell receptor beta chain. The data belong to a study of T cell changes during pregnancy in multiple sclerosis. Here immunoSEQ multiplex PCR was the method, and the copy in TCRdb shows in-frame clones only, minus some. The data contain under 55,000 clones, approximately 91% of them seen just once; the ten biggest clones take up around 0.61%. Germline trimming cut 5 bases from V and 1 base from J; bases unmatched to any gene: 0. The germline CDR1 and CDR2 sequences are KGHSH and LQKENI. There are 13 residues in the CDR3. This sample comprised CD4+ T cells from peripheral blood mononuclear cells, obtained after pregnancy. The origin of this receptor is a female donor in good health, enrolled as a control in a pregnancy study. The V call is TRBV18, the J call TRBJ2-3, with TRBD1 matching 7 bases. The DNA for the CDR3 is TGTGCCAGCTCAACAGGGGGCACAGATACGCAGTATTTT. Its protein is CASSTGGTDTQYF. Complete variable domain (other parts from reference TRBV18 and TRBJ2-3): NAGVMQNPRHLVRRRGQEARLRCSPMKGHSHVYWYRQLPEEGLKFMVYLQKENIIDESGMPKERFSAEFPKEGPSILRIQQVVRGDSAAYFCASSTGGTDTQYFGPGTRLTVL.